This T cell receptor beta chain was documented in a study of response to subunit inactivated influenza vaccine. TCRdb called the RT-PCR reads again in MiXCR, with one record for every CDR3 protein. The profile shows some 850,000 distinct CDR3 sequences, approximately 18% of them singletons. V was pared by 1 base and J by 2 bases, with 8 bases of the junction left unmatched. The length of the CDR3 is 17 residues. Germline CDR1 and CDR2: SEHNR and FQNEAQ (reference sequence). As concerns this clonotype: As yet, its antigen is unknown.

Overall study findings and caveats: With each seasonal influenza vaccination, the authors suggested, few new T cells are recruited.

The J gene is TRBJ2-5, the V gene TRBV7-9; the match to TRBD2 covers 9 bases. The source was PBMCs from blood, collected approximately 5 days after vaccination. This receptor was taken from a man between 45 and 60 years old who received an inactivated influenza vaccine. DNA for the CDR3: TGTGCCAGCAGCTTAGGGACTAGCGACGGGTGGCAAGAGACCCAGTACTTC. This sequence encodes CASSLGTSDGWQETQYF. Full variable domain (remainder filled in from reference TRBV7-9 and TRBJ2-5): DTGVSQNPRHKITKRGQNVTFRCDPISEHNRLYWYRQTLGQGPEFLTYFQNEAQLEKSRLLSDRFSAERPKGSFSTLEIQRTEQGDSAMYLCASSLGTSDGWQETQYFGPGTRLLVL.